This T cell receptor beta chain was identified in a study of blood T cell repertoires in COVID-19. About the study: Material from acute and convalescent COVID-19 was sourced from the United States, Italy and Spain.

Produced via immunoSEQ multiplex PCR; TCRdb's table is partial and in-frame only. The repertoire consists of tens of thousands of clones, with 81% occurring once and the leading ten covering 4% to 5.5%. Patients in Seattle were enrolled during active infection, then followed longitudinally. After removal of 5 bases from V and 2 bases from J, the junction contained 8 bases not matched to a gene. Germline CDR1 is MNHEY and CDR2 is SMNVEV (reference sequence). This CDR3 has 17 amino acids. The chain employs TRBV27 and TRBJ2-7; 14 bases are a match to TRBD2. Sequenced input: peripheral blood. The sequence came from a man older than 75 with COVID-19, enrolled during active disease. The CDR3, as DNA: TGTGCCAGCAGTACTGGGACTAGCGGGAGTTACCCCTACGAGCAGTACTTC. It specifies CASSTGTSGSYPYEQYF.